Included here is one T cell receptor beta chain sequence, with context. No antigen is known for it. The sample holds no much larger clone one base away, and base qualities are not on file. V is trimmed back by 5 bases and J by 1 base, and the junction contains 9 bases that no gene match accounts for. Including cysteine and phenylalanine, the CDR3 has 17 amino acids. Only the CDR3 part of the read is kept: 51 bases, read in frame from the first base. From a lookup of the germline V gene, CDR1 and CDR2 are SGHTA and FQGNSA. The data are from a study of blood T cell repertoires in COVID-19 (dated by TCRdb to 2018 to 2021). Broadly, across the study: Samples from collaborators originated in the United States, Italy and Spain and spanned both the acute and convalescent phases of COVID-19. Deeply sampled blood TCRbeta repertoires from subjects exposed to, actively infected with, or recovered from COVID-19 were included in the dataset. The sample metadata nearly always contained a de-identified subject ID, COVID-19 status, age in years and sex. Where available, HLA class I and class II types were taken from metadata supplied by the sample provider and were not determined by assay-based typing. The prospective study material was composed of cDNA or gDNA derived from T cells, B-cell-depleted T cells, or PBMCs. Samples came from the ongoing ImmuneRACE study (first 160 participants) plus 1,254 subjects from 6 global collaborators. The repertoires were released in a freely available public database meant as a resource for research on the immune response to SARS-CoV-2.

TCRbeta CDR3 regions were amplified from genomic DNA using the immunoSEQ Assay, a bias-controlled multiplex PCR. Under the source paper's analysis protocol: Nucleated cell counts per sample were estimated from amplification of reference gene primers within the assay. Sequence reads were collapsed and filtered to measure the absolute abundance of every unique TCRbeta CDR3 rearrangement. For each sample, productive Simpson clonality was calculated as the square root of Simpson's diversity index over productive rearrangements. TCRdb holds this immuneACCESS table with in-frame rearrangements only. Some clones are missing; in checked studies, unresolved V genes explain under half, and the rest has no known cause. D and trimming were read from the DNA, whereas the V and J calls and clone size are those reported in that table. This sample comprises more than 60,000 clones, roughly 84% of them detected only once. The ten largest clones capture around 3.3% of the sample.

The study at large found these results: How much clinical and demographic metadata was included differed by source and by participant, and the metadata was provided uncurated.

Each collaborating institution followed its own protocols to collect whole blood in K2EDTA tubes. Collaborator samples were shipped for TCRbeta analysis as frozen whole blood, isolated PBMCs, or DNA extracted from either sample type. The chain couples TRBV7-2 to TRBJ2-5, and TRBD2 matches 11 of the central bases. This receptor was obtained from a man aged 45-60 years with acute or convalescent COVID-19. Material for sequencing was peripheral blood. The nucleotide sequence reads as follows: TGTGCCAGCAGCCCCCTCCTACTAGCGGGGGCCCAAGAGACCCAGTACTTC. The encoded protein is CASSPLLLAGAQETQYF.